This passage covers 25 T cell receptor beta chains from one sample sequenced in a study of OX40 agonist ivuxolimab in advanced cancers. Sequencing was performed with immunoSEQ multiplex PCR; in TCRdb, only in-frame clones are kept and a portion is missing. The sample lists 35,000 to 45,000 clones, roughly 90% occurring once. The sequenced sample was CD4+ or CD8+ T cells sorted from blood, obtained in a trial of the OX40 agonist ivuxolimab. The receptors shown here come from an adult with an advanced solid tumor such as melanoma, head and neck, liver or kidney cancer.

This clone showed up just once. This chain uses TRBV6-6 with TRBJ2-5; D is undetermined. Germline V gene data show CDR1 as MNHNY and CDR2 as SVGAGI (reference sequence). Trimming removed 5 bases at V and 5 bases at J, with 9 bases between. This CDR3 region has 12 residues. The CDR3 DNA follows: TGTGCCAGCAGTGACCCCTGGGAGACCCAGTACTTC. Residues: CASSDPWETQYF.

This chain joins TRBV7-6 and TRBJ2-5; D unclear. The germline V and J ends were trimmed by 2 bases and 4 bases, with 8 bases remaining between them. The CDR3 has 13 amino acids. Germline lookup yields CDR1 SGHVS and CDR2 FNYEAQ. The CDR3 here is CASSLHSRETQYF. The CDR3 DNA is TGTGCCAGCAGCTTACACAGTCGAGAGACCCAGTACTTC.

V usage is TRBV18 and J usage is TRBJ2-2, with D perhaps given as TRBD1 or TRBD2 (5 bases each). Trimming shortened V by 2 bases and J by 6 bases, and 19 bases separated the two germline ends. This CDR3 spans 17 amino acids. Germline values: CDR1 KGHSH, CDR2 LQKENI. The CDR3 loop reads CASSPFPTEGSAGELFF. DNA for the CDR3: TGTGCCAGCTCACCATTCCCCACAGAGGGGAGTGCCGGGGAGCTGTTTTTT.

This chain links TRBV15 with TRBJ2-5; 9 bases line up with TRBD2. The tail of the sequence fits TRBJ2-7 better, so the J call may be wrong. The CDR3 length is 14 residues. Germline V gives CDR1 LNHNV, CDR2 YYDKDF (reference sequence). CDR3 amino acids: CATSPGLAIYEQYF. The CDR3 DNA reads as TGTGCCACCAGCCCTGGACTAGCGATCTACGAGCAGTACTTC.

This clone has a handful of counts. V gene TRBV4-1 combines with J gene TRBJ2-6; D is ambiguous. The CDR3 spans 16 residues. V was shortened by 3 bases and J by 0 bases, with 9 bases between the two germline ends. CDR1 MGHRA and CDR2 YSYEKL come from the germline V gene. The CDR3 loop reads CASSQAQSSGANVLTF. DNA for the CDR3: TGCGCCAGCAGCCAGGCACAGAGCTCTGGGGCCAACGTCCTGACTTTC.

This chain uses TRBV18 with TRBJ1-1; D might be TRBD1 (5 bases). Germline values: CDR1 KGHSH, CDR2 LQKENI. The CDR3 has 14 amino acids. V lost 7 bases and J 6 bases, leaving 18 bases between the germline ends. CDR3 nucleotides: TGTGCCAGCTTCGGCTCTGAGGGGAGAGCTGAAGCTTTCTTT. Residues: CASFGSEGRAEAFF.

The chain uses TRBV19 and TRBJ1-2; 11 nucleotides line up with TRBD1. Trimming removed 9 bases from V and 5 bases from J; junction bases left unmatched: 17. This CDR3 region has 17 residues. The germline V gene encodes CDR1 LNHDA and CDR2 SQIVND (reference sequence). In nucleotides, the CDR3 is TGTGCCAGCACCCCCTATTCCGGGACAGGGGGTCGGTATGGCTACACCTTC. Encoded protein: CASTPYSGTGGRYGYTF.

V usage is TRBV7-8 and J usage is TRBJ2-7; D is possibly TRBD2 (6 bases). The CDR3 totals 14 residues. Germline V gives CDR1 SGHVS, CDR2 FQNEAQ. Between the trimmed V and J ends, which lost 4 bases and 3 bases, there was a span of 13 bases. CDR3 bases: TGTGCCAGCAGCTACGGGAGTCGCAACTACGAGCAGTACTTC. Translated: CASSYGSRNYEQYF.

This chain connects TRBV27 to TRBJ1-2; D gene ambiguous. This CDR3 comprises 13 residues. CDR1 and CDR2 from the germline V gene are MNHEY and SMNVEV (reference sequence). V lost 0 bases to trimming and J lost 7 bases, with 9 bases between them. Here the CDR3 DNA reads TGTGCCAGCAGTTTATCCGATACGGGTGGCTACACCTTC. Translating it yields CASSLSDTGGYTF.

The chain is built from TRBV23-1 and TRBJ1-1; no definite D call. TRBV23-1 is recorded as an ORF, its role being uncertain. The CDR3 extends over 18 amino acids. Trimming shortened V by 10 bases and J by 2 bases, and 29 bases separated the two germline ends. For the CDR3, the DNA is TGCGCCATCCCCCGGACGAAAGCCGATCTTATTTCCAACACTGAAGCTTTCTTT. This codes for CAIPRTKADLISNTEAFF.

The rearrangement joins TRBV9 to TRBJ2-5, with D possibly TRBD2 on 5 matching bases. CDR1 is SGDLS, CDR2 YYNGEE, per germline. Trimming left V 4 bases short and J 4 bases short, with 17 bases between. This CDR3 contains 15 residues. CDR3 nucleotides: TGTGCCAGCAGCTCATCTAGCAGTTCCCCAGAGACCCAGTACTTC. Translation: CASSSSSSSPETQYF.

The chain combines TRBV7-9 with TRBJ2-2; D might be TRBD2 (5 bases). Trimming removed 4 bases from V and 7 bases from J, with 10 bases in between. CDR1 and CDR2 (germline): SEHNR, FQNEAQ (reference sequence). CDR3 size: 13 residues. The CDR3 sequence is CASSYSVIGELFF. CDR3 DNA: TGTGCCAGCAGCTATAGCGTGATCGGGGAGCTGTTTTTT.

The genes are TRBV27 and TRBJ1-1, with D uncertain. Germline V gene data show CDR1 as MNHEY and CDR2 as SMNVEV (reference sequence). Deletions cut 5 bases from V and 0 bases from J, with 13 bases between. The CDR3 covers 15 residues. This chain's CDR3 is CASSRYESMNTEAFF. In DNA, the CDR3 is TGTGCCAGCAGTCGTTATGAGAGCATGAACACTGAAGCTTTCTTT.

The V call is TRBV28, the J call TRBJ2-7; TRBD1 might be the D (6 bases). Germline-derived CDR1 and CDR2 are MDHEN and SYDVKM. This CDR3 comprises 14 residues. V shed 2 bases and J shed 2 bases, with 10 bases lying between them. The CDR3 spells CASSLMDSTYEQYF. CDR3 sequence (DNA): TGTGCCAGCAGTTTAATGGACAGCACCTACGAGCAGTACTTC.

The CDR3 bases are TGCAGCGTAACTAGCTCGATCTCCTACGAGCAGTACTTC. Translating it yields CSVTSSISYEQYF. The chain joins TRBV29-1 to TRBJ2-7, with a weak D call TRBD2 (6 bases). This CDR3 spans 13 amino acids. Trimming stripped 6 bases from V and 0 bases from J, with 12 bases between. The germline CDR1 and CDR2 sequences are SQVTM and ANQGSEA.

CDR3 in amino acids: CASSESAGLAANTQYF. For the CDR3, the DNA is TGCGCCAGCAGTGAGTCTGCAGGACTAGCGGCCAATACGCAGTATTTT. The J gene is TRBJ2-3, the V gene TRBV10-2, with 10 positions matching TRBD2. CDR1 is WSHSY, CDR2 SAAADI, per germline. The J segment lost 7 bases and the V segment lost 0 bases, leaving 7 bases of the junction unmatched. CDR3 length equals 16 residues.

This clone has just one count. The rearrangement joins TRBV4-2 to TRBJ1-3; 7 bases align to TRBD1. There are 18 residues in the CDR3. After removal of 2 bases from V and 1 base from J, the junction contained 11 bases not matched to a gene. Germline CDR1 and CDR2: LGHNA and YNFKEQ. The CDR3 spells CASSQIGGGQFSGNTIYF. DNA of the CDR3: TGTGCCAGCAGCCAAATTGGCGGGGGACAGTTTTCTGGAAACACCATATATTTT.

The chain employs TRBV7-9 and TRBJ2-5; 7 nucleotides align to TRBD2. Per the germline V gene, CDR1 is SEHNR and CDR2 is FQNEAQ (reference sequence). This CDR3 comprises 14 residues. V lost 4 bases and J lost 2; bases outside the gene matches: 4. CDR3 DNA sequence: TGTGCCAGCAGCTCATCTAGCGGACAAGAGACCCAGTACTTC. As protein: CASSSSSGQETQYF.

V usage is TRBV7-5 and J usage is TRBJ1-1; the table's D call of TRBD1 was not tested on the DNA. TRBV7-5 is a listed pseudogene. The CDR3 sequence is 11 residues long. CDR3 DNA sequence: TGTGCCAGCCAAGGGGGCACTGAAGCTTTCTTT. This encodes CASQGGTEAFF.

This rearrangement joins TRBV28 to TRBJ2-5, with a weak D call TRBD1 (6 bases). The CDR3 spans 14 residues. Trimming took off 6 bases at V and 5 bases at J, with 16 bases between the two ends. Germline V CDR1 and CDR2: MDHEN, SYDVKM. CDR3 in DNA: TGTGCCAGCAGGATACCGGACAGTATGGAGACCCAGTACTTC. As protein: CASRIPDSMETQYF.

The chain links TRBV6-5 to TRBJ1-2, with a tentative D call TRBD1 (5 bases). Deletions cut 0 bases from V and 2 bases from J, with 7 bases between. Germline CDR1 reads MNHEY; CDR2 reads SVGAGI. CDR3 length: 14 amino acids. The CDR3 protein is CASSYSRQNYGYTF. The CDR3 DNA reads TGTGCCAGCAGTTACTCGCGACAGAACTATGGCTACACCTTC.

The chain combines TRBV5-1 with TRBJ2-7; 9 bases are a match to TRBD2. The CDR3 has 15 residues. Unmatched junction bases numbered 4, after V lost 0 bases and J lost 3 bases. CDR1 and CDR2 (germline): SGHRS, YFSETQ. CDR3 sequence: CASSLGTSAYYEQYF. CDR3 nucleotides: TGCGCCAGCAGCTTGGGGACTAGCGCTTACTACGAGCAGTACTTC.

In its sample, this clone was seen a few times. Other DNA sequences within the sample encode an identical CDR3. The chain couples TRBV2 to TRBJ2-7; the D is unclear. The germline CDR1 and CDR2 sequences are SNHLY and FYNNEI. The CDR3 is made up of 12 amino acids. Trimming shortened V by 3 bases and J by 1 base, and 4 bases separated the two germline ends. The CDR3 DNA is TGTGCCAGCAGTGAGGTTTCCTACGAGCAGTACTTC. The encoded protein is CASSEVSYEQYF.

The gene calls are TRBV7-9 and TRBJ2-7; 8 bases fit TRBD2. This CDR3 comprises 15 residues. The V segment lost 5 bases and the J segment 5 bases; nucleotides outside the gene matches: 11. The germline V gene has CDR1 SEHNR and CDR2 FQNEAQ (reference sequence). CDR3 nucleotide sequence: TGTGCCAGCAGCCCCACTAGCGGAGGCTTCCACGAGCAGTACTTC. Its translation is CASSPTSGGFHEQYF.

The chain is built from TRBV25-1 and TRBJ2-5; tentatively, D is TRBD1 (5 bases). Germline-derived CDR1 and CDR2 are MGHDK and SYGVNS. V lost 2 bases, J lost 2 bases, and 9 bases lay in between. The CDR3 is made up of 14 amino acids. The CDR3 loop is CASSEPREQETQYF. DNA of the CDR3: TGTGCCAGCAGTGAACCCAGGGAACAAGAGACCCAGTACTTC.